This T cell receptor beta chain stems from a study of T cells expressing NK-cell markers. Template switching by 5'RACE with UMIs generated the TCR beta cDNA. TCRdb re-called the 5' RACE reads, yielding one record per CDR3 amino acid sequence without DNA. In total, the table holds fewer than 300,000 distinct CDR3 sequences. Germline CDR1 and CDR2: LNHDA and SQIVND (reference sequence). The CDR3 has 13 amino acids. The sequence derives from a woman between 18 and 70 years old in good health. The rearrangement joins TRBV19 to TRBJ1-2. Sequencing used blood T cells: a sorted CD56 or NKG2C T cell subset, CD4+ or CD8+ T cells, or bulk PBMC T cells (not recorded which). CDR3 sequence: CATLTDYNYGYTF.